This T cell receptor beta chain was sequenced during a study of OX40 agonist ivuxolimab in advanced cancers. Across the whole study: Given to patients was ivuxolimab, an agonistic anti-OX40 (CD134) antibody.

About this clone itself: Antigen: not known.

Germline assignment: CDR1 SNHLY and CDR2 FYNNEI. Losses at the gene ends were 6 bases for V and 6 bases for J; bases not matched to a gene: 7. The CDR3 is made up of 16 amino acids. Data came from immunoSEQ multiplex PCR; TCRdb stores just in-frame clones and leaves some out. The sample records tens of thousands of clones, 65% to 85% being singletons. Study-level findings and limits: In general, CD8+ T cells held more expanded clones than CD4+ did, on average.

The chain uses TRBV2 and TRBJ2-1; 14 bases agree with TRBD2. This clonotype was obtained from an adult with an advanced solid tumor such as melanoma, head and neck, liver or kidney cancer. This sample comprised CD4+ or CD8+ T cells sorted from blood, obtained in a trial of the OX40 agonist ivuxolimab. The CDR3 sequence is CASRLLGLAGVNEQFF. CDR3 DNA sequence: TGTGCCAGCAGACTCCTGGGACTAGCGGGAGTCAATGAGCAGTTCTTC.